This is a list of T cell receptor beta chains from one sample in a study of control samples from healthy donors and cancer patients. This table comes from immunoSEQ multiplex PCR, and its TCRdb copy is limited to in-frame clones, with some not included. This sample yields 100,000 to 150,000 clones, of which about 92% are seen a single time; about 1.9% belongs to the top ten. The sequenced sample was blood. The receptors come from a woman aged 50 to 60 in good health. CDR3s leave out the opening cysteine and the closing phenylalanine or tryptophan.

V | CDR3
TRBV4-1 | ASSQDGGARDAY
TRBV5-4 | ASSVNRGQALYGYT
TRBV5-6 | ASSLSLAYEQY
TRBV19 | ASNSKRESPLH
TRBV6-5 | ASSRLDTQY
TRBV28 | ASSWQGGNTGELF
TRBV24-1 | ATRAANTGELF
TRBV4-2 | ASSQDLAGGDEQY
TRBV27 | ASSLGETQY
TRBV20-1 | SARTSGVQF
TRBV28 | ASTGGRPDTQY
TRBV5-1 | ASSLGTGGVGSPLH
TRBV27 | ASSLFAASRETQY
TRBV11-2 | ASTPQNTQY
TRBV13 | ASSLGGRGQETQY
TRBV5-1 | ASSRGTGEQPQH
TRBV19 | ASSIDFSGANVLT
TRBV11-2 | ASSLAFSSYEQY
TRBV9 | ASSGVPNSEAF
TRBV18 | ASSPPSKEGRNEQF
TRBV7-9 | ASSLGSGGSPSSNEKLF
TRBV6-4 | ASSEGTGGVDTQY
TRBV10-3 | AITKEGNSPLH
TRBV27 | ASSHAKPGPRNTEAF
TRBV5-4 | ASSSWAVGEQY
TRBV5-1 | ASSPGTATNYGYT
TRBV30 | GHREGGANVLT
TRBV19 | ASNQGKTDTQY
TRBV7-9 | ASSLDGAYNSPLH
TRBV28 | ASGGADYGYT
TRBV6-1 | ASSDLGETQY
TRBV5-1 | ASSLAGGSTDTQY
TRBV3-1/TRBV3-2 | ASSLGQIYEQY
TRBV19 | ASIYSLGGDNTEAF
TRBV28 | ASSSTGARDGYT
TRBV6-5 | ATRVASYNSPLH
TRBV18 | ASSPQVRLDRVGYGYT
TRBV6-5 | ASSLSGPYNEQF
TRBV29-1 | SVEDLTVRGYT
TRBV27 | ASSWTGGSGANVLT
TRBV27 | ASSTTNRVGNTEAF
TRBV7-9 | ASSSGTGSSYEQY
TRBV18 | ASSLTSGRETQY
TRBV20-1 | SALGGGGYT
TRBV5-6 | ASSLAGTETQY
TRBV5-4 | ASSLGLGYT
TRBV7-9 | ASSSPHPRRDTQY
TRBV6-2/TRBV6-3 | ASSSPRREPLSYEQY
TRBV15 | ATSTGNTIY
TRBV7-7 | ASSLGLAGGQETQY
TRBV7-9 | ASSRWGEKLF
TRBV7-8 | ASSLAAGGSEQY
TRBV10-3 | AINTGGTDTQY
TRBV21-1 | ASDRLTGAKNIQY
TRBV27 | ASSLAGLNTEAF
TRBV10-3 | AISPGTRSSEQY